These 10 T cell receptor beta chains were sequenced from one sample in a study of beta chain features in type 1 diabetes. The study, taken as a whole, reports: People with Type 1 diabetes carried modestly yet significantly shorter TCRB CDR3s in all four CD4+ subsets.

The authors reverse transcribed all of the isolated RNA, so sequencing captured expressed TCRB transcripts. Sequencing used immunoSEQ multiplex PCR; TCRdb keeps in-frame clones, though not all of them. The sample holds a few hundred thousand clones, roughly a tenth seen once. No antigen has been assigned to these receptors. The material sequenced was central memory CD4+ T cells from blood. Source of these receptors: a young man with type 1 diabetes.

This clone was detected only a few times. This chain uses TRBV11-2 with TRBJ2-5; 10 bases agree with TRBD2. CDR1 and CDR2 from the germline V gene are SGHAT and FQNNGV. V shed 2 bases and J 5 bases; nucleotides not matched to a gene: 5. This CDR3 is 15 amino acids long. The chain's CDR3 is CASSLILAGDETQYF. Here the CDR3 DNA reads TGTGCCAGCAGCTTAATCCTAGCGGGAGACGAGACCCAGTACTTC.

This clone was seen at least ten times. This sequence joins TRBV15 and TRBJ1-2; possible D gene TRBD1, 5 bases. Germline values: CDR1 LNHNV, CDR2 YYDKDF (reference sequence). V lost 3 bases to trimming and J lost 8 bases, with 16 bases between them. The CDR3 spans 14 residues. The CDR3 DNA sequence: TGTGCCACCAGCAGTGGGCAGGGAGTATACGGCTACACCTTC. Translating it yields CATSSGQGVYGYTF.

This clone appeared a few times. The V call is TRBV10-3, the J call TRBJ2-3; 12 nucleotides match TRBD2. V trimming: 6 bases; J trimming: 0 bases; junction bases outside the gene matches: 1. This CDR3 is built from 15 residues. The germline gives CDR1 ENHRY, CDR2 SYGVKD. The DNA for the CDR3 is TGTGCCATCAGCCTAGCGGGGGGGAGCACAGATACGCAGTATTTT. It encodes CAISLAGGSTDTQYF.

CDR3 DNA: TGTGCCTGGGAGACCCCTTGGGCAAGCTCTGGAAACACCATATATTTT. Translated, it gives CAWETPWASSGNTIYF. This sequence joins TRBV30 and TRBJ1-3; the D is unclear. The ends were cut back, 5 bases at V and 0 bases at J, with 17 bases in the middle. This CDR3 has 16 residues. From germline, CDR1 is GTSNPN and CDR2 SVGIG (reference sequence).

This chain uses TRBV5-1 with TRBJ2-7; 12 bases align to TRBD2. Germline V CDR1 and CDR2: SGHRS, YFSETQ. The length of the CDR3 is 16 residues. With V trimmed by 4 bases and J by 2 bases, 7 bases remained unmatched. The DNA of the CDR3 is TGCGCCAGCAGCCTTCGGACTAGCGGGACACCCTACGAGCAGTACTTC. The encoded protein is CASSLRTSGTPYEQYF. The full variable domain, rest sourced from reference TRBV5-1 and TRBJ2-7, is KAGVTQTPRYLIKTRGQQVTLSCSPISGHRSVSWYQQTPGQGLQFLFEYFSETQRNKGNFPGRFSGRQFSNSRSEMNVSTLELGDSALYLCASSLRTSGTPYEQYFGPGTRLTVT.

This clone was seen at least ten times. The chain recombines TRBV14 with TRBJ2-5, with 9 bases that match TRBD1. The germline V gene encodes CDR1 SGHDN and CDR2 FVKESK. Trimming took 4 bases from V and 5 from J; bases not matched to a gene: 5. The CDR3 consists of 14 residues. The CDR3 sequence: CASSPWTGEETQYF. CDR3 nucleotide sequence: TGTGCCAGCAGCCCTTGGACAGGGGAGGAGACCCAGTACTTC.

V gene TRBV27 combines with J gene TRBJ2-3; 8 nucleotides align to TRBD2. CDR1 is MNHEY, CDR2 SMNVEV, per germline (reference sequence). Germline trimming cut 6 bases from V and 0 bases from J; bases unmatched to any gene: 2. The CDR3 totals 14 residues. The CDR3 protein is CASRTSDSTDTQYF. For the CDR3, the DNA is TGTGCCAGCAGGACTAGCGATAGCACAGATACGCAGTATTTT.

V is TRBV9 and J is TRBJ2-3, with 8 bases matching TRBD1. This CDR3 is built from 14 residues. The germline gives CDR1 SGDLS, CDR2 YYNGEE. Trimming at V came to 0 bases and at J to 9 bases, leaving 6 bases not matched to a gene. CDR3 region: CASSVVDPGGTQYF. The CDR3 nucleotides are TGTGCCAGCAGCGTAGTTGACCCAGGGGGCACGCAGTATTTT.

The chain carries TRBV6-1 and TRBJ1-4; D perhaps matches TRBD1 (5 bases). Germline V CDR1 and CDR2: MNHNS, SASEGT. The length of the CDR3 is 14 residues. Trimming removed 3 bases from V and 8 bases from J, with 13 bases in between. The chain's CDR3 is CASSDRVRGEKLFF. DNA of the CDR3: TGTGCCAGCAGTGACAGGGTGAGGGGAGAAAAACTGTTTTTT.

As for this clone: This sample includes further DNA sequences coding for the same CDR3. The chain uses TRBV7-9 and TRBJ2-3; D ambiguous. Trimming stripped 3 bases from V and 2 bases from J, with 9 bases between. Germline V gives CDR1 SEHNR, CDR2 FQNEAQ (reference sequence). The CDR3 has 14 residues. The CDR3 DNA reads TGTGCCAGCAGCTTGGGCACGATCACAGATACGCAGTATTTT. Its protein product is CASSLGTITDTQYF.